These 11 T cell receptor beta chains came from one sample sequenced in a study of blood T cell repertoires in COVID-19. Data came from immunoSEQ multiplex PCR; TCRdb stores just in-frame clones and leaves some out. The data contain about 270,000 clones, more than 75% of them singletons. The sequenced material came from PBMCs or T cells enriched from blood (not recorded which). Source of these receptors: a woman under 30 who had recovered from COVID-19.

The V gene is TRBV19, the J gene TRBJ1-3; D gene uncertain. Trimming removed 8 bases at V and 0 bases at J, with 11 bases between. Per the germline V gene, CDR1 is LNHDA and CDR2 is SQIVND (reference sequence). The CDR3 is made up of 14 amino acids. The CDR3, as DNA: TGTGCCAGTGGAGACGGTAGCTCTGGAAACACCATATATTTT. Translated: CASGDGSSGNTIYF.

The sample holds a few counts of this clone. The rearrangement links TRBV5-6 to TRBJ2-7; perhaps TRBD1 as D (5 bases). Germline V gives CDR1 SGHDT, CDR2 YYEEEE. The CDR3 length is 13 residues. Trimming removed 3 bases at V and 6 bases at J, with 13 bases between. CDR3 in DNA: TGTGCCAGCAGCTCCTTCCAGGGTGGCGAGCAGTACTTC. The encoded protein is CASSSFQGGEQYF.

The chain couples TRBV27 to TRBJ2-7, with D unclear. Germline CDR1 and CDR2: MNHEY and SMNVEV (reference sequence). V was pared by 2 bases and J by 2 bases, with 10 bases between. There are 14 residues in the CDR3. The CDR3 DNA sequence: TGTGCCAGCAGTTTAGGGCTGCTAACCTACGAGCAGTACTTC. Translating it yields CASSLGLLTYEQYF.

The chain has TRBV5-1 and TRBJ1-2; 7 positions match TRBD1. CDR1 and CDR2 (germline): SGHRS, YFSETQ. The CDR3 contains 12 residues. Germline trimming cut 4 bases from V and 3 bases from J; bases unmatched to any gene: 0. CDR3 nucleotide sequence: TGCGCCAGCAGCGGGACAGACTATGGCTACACCTTC. Amino acids: CASSGTDYGYTF.

The V and J genes are TRBV27 and TRBJ1-2, with no clear D. This CDR3 spans 15 amino acids. The germline V and J ends were trimmed by 4 bases and 2 bases, with 14 bases remaining between them. Germline V gives CDR1 MNHEY, CDR2 SMNVEV (reference sequence). CDR3 nucleotide sequence: TGTGCCAGCAGTTCGCGGCCCGTTTCCAACTATGGCTACACCTTC. Amino acids: CASSSRPVSNYGYTF.

The chain employs TRBV5-6 and TRBJ2-5; TRBD1 is a possible D gene (5 bases). The V and J ends lost 0 bases and 5 bases respectively, with 11 bases between them. Per the germline V gene, CDR1 is SGHDT and CDR2 is YYEEEE. This CDR3 has 14 residues. The CDR3 DNA reads as TGTGCCAGCAGCTTGGCCAAAGGGGCGGAGACCCAGTACTTC. Translation gives CASSLAKGAETQYF.

CDR3 in amino acids: CASSASGLSYNEQFF. The CDR3 bases are TGTGCCAGCAGCGCTAGCGGGCTCTCCTACAATGAGCAGTTCTTC. The V call is TRBV9, the J call TRBJ2-1; 8 bases line up with TRBD2. V shed 3 bases, J shed 0 bases, and the junction held 2 bases outside the gene matches. CDR3 length: 15 residues. CDR1 and CDR2 (germline): SGDLS, YYNGEE.

The chain uses TRBV3-1 (or the pseudogene TRBV3-2) and TRBJ2-7, with 7 bases identical to TRBD1. From germline, CDR1 is LGHDT and CDR2 YNNKEL (reference sequence). The CDR3 length is 16 residues. Trimming removed 0 bases from V and 6 bases from J; junction bases left unmatched: 11. The CDR3 nucleotides are TGTGCCAGCAGCCAAGAGCAGGGGGTTCTTTTCGGCGAGCAGTACTTC. Its translation: CASSQEQGVLFGEQYF.

This clone was recorded only once. The rearrangement uses TRBV29-1 and TRBJ2-1, with 14 bases that match TRBD2. Germline V lookup: CDR1 SQVTM, CDR2 ANQGSEA. The CDR3 loop spans 14 amino acids. With 5 bases clipped from V and 9 bases from J, the junction kept 6 bases outside the gene matches. CDR3 sequence: CSVRGLAGVGEQFF. The CDR3 DNA sequence: TGCAGCGTTCGGGGACTAGCGGGGGTCGGTGAGCAGTTCTTC.

The chain has TRBV28 and TRBJ2-7; 9 bases are a match to TRBD2. Looked up from germline, CDR1 is MDHEN and CDR2 is SYDVKM. This CDR3 contains 17 residues. The V and J ends lost 3 bases and 0 bases, in that order; junction bases with no gene match: 9. CDR3 residues: CASSFYGAGGDSYEQYF. CDR3 nucleotide sequence: TGTGCCAGCAGTTTTTATGGGGCGGGAGGGGACTCCTACGAGCAGTACTTC.

This chain uses TRBV5-1 with TRBJ2-2; D might be TRBD2 (5 bases). CDR3 length: 15 residues. Looked up from germline, CDR1 is SGHRS and CDR2 is YFSETQ. V was trimmed by 2 bases and J by 6 bases, leaving 14 bases between them. CDR3 region: CASSLRTGWSGELFF. In nucleotides, the CDR3 is TGCGCCAGCAGCTTACGGACTGGGTGGTCCGGGGAGCTGTTTTTT.